Listed below are T cell receptor beta chains from one sample, sequenced in a study of cytomegalovirus exposure and HLA in healthy donors. TCRdb's table, derived via immunoSEQ multiplex PCR, lists solely in-frame clones and lacks some. The table for this sample gives around 53,000 clones. Input material: PBMCs. The receptor source for this set is a man aged 18 to 29 in good health and CMV-seropositive. Each CDR3 is given with its conserved first and last residue. The D gene is left open where the match is weak.

TRBD1 TRBJ1-2 TRBV28 CASSTRQGAGGYTF
TRBD1 TRBJ1-6 TRBV30 CAWRGTGSGSPLHF
- TRBJ2-7 TRBV7-3 CASSLTGGYIYEQYF
TRBD2 TRBJ2-3 TRBV11-2 CASSLDVAGGWAQYF
TRBD2 TRBJ2-7 TRBV7-3 CASSSRPGLAYEQYF
TRBD2 TRBJ2-3 TRBV19 CASSIRDGRDTQYF
TRBD1 TRBJ2-7 TRBV6-6 CASSYSGTGVEQYF
- TRBJ1-1 TRBV29-1 CSVELWGGNTEAFF
- TRBJ1-3 TRBV30 CAWNMDSFSGNTIYF
- TRBJ1-2 TRBV9 CASSPEQVYYGYTF
- TRBJ2-1 TRBV6-1 CASKGDIGAYNEQFF
TRBD1 TRBJ2-7 TRBV19 CASSHRQGMEEQYF
TRBD2 TRBJ2-2 TRBV5-4 CASSSLTSGSIGELFF
- TRBJ1-6 TRBV7-3 CAQGNNSPLHF
TRBD1 TRBJ2-7 TRBV5-6 CASSFGQGKYEQYF
TRBD1 TRBJ1-1 TRBV5-1 CASSLVVTGGTEAFF
- TRBJ1-4 TRBV15 CATSRGRDEKLFF
- TRBJ2-5 TRBV9 CASSVGTEETQYF
- TRBJ1-1 TRBV5-8 CASSPEGRPEAFF
TRBD1 TRBJ1-1 TRBV6-6 CASSYLDRAGTEAFF
- TRBJ2-7 TRBV27 CATKVIGTINLAYEQYF